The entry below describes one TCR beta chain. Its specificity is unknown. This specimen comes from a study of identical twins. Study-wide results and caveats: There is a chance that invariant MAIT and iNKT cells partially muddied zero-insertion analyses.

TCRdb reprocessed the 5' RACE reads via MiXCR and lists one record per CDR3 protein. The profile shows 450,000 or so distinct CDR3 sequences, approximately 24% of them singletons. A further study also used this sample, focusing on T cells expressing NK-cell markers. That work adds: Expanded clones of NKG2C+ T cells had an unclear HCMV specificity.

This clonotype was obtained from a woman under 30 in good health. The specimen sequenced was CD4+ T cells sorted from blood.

DNA for the CDR3: TGCAGTGCTACGGGACTAGCGGGGACAAATGAGCAGTTCTTC. It is translated as CSATGLAGTNEQFF. The J gene is TRBJ2-1, the V gene TRBV20-1; TRBD2 matches at 13 bases. CDR3 size: 14 residues. V shed 4 bases and J 7 bases; nucleotides not matched to a gene: 4. Germline CDR1 is DFQATT and CDR2 is SNEGSKA (reference sequence).